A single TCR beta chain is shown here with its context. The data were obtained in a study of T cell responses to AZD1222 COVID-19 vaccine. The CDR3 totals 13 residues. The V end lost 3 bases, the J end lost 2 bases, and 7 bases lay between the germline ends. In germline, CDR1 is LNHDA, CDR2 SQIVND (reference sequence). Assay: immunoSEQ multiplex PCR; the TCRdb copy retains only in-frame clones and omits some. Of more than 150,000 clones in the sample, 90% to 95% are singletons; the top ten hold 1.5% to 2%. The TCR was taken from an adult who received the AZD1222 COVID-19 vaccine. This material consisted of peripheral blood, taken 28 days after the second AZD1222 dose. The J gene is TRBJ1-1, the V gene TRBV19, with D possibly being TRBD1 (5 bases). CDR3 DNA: TGTGCCAGTAGTATGGGGCACAACACTGAAGCTTTCTTT. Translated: CASSMGHNTEAFF. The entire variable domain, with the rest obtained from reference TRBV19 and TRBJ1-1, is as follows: DGGITQSPKYLFRKEGQNVTLSCEQNLNHDAMYWYRQDPGQGLRLIYYSQIVNDFQKGDIAEGYSVSREKKESFPLTVTSAQKNPTAFYLCASSMGHNTEAFFGQGTRLTVV.